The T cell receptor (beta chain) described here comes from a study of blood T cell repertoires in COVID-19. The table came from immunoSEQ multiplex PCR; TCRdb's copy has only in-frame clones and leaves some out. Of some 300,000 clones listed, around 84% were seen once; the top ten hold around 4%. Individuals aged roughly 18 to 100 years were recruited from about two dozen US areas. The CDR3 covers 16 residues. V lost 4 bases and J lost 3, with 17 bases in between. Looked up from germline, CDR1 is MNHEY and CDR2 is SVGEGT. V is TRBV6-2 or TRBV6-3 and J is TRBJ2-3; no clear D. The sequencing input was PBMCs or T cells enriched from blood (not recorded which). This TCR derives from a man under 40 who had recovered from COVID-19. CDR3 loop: CASSSHEALFTDTQYF. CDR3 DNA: TGTGCCAGCAGTTCACACGAGGCTCTCTTTACAGATACGCAGTATTTT.